The 18 T cell receptor beta chains below come from one sample, sequenced in a study of T-cell memory formation after mild COVID-19. TCRdb re-analysed the 5' RACE reads in MiXCR, keeping a single row per CDR3 protein. The repertoire has fewer than 250,000 distinct CDR3 sequences, about 10% of them found once; the top ten carry approximately 3%. Sequenced material: PBMCs or a T cell subset sorted from them (not recorded which). These TCRs come from a man in his late teens or twenties who had mild COVID-19 (a few samples of this study predate the infection). Cell type and time point are not known.

In this sample, this clonotype turned up a few times. The genes are TRBV7-3 and TRBJ1-4, with D possibly being TRBD1 (5 bases). Trimming cost V 0 bases and J 10 bases, with 9 bases left between them. Germline CDR1 and CDR2: SGHTA and FQGTGA. The CDR3 has 13 amino acids. The CDR3 is CASSLTPTGKLFF. The CDR3 bases are TGTGCCAGCAGCTTAACCCCCACAGGAAAACTGTTTTTT.

The chain carries TRBV20-1 and TRBJ2-5; 9 bases align to TRBD2. The CDR3 is 15 amino acids. CDR1 is DFQATT and CDR2 is SNEGSKA in the germline V gene (reference sequence). Unmatched junction bases numbered 9, after V lost 6 bases and J lost 1 base. The CDR3, as DNA: TGCAGTGCCGATGAAGCGGGGGGCCCCCAAGAGACCCAGTACTTC. It specifies CSADEAGGPQETQYF.

This sequence joins TRBV5-1 and TRBJ1-1, with TRBD1 identical over 8 bases. The V gene's germline CDR1 is SGHRS and CDR2 YFSETQ. V gave up 5 bases and J gave up 7 bases; unmatched junction bases: 10. The CDR3 length is 14 residues. Here the CDR3 reads CASRTGTGVVEAFF. DNA of the CDR3: TGCGCCAGCAGAACCGGGACAGGTGTTGTTGAAGCTTTCTTT. The whole variable domain, remainder taken from reference TRBV5-1 and TRBJ1-1, is KAGVTQTPRYLIKTRGQQVTLSCSPISGHRSVSWYQQTPGQGLQFLFEYFSETQRNKGNFPGRFSGRQFSNSRSEMNVSTLELGDSALYLCASRTGTGVVEAFFGQGTRLTVV.

This clonotype was counted only a few times. This CDR3 reads CASSLPGQGRYGYTF. The CDR3 bases are TGTGCCAGTAGTCTTCCGGGACAGGGTCGCTATGGCTACACCTTC. The rearrangement links TRBV19 to TRBJ1-2; 9 bases are shared with TRBD1. The germline V gene encodes CDR1 LNHDA and CDR2 SQIVND (reference sequence). This CDR3 comprises 15 residues. V lost 5 bases to trimming and J lost 4 bases; unmatched junction nucleotides: 8. The complete variable domain, with remaining parts taken from reference TRBV19 and TRBJ1-2, reads DGGITQSPKYLFRKEGQNVTLSCEQNLNHDAMYWYRQDPGQGLRLIYYSQIVNDFQKGDIAEGYSVSREKKESFPLTVTSAQKNPTAFYLCASSLPGQGRYGYTFGSGTRLTVV.

In this sample, this clonotype turned up a few times. V usage is TRBV20-1 and J usage is TRBJ1-2; D ambiguous. The CDR3 consists of 13 residues. V was shortened by 2 bases and J by 6 bases, with 13 bases between the two germline ends. Germline V gene data show CDR1 as DFQATT and CDR2 as SNEGSKA (reference sequence). CDR3 in amino acids: CSARRRGFHGYTF. For the CDR3, the DNA is TGCAGTGCTAGAAGACGCGGCTTCCATGGCTACACCTTC.

This clonotype was seen more than once but under ten times. The chain uses TRBV11-3 and TRBJ2-1; no firm D call. V gave up 5 bases and J gave up 10 bases, with 15 bases separating them. The CDR3 spans 13 residues. Germline-derived CDR1 and CDR2 are SGHNT and YENEEA. As DNA, the CDR3 is TGTGCCAGCAGCCCGTATGGTAGCAGCGAGCAGTTCTTC. Its translation: CASSPYGSSEQFF.

This clonotype was observed a handful of times. The chain recombines TRBV25-1 with TRBJ1-2; TRBD1 agrees at 7 bases. This CDR3 spans 13 amino acids. The V gene's germline CDR1 is MGHDK and CDR2 SYGVNS. The V and J ends lost 6 bases and 8 bases, in that order; junction bases with no gene match: 9. As DNA, the CDR3 is TGTGCCAGCAGGAGGGACAGCTCAGGGGGCTACACCTTC. It codes for CASRRDSSGGYTF.

This clonotype occurred many times. The rearrangement links TRBV4-1 to TRBJ1-1; TRBD1 might be the D (5 bases). V lost 4 bases and J lost 0, with 9 bases in between. CDR1 is MGHRA and CDR2 is YSYEKL in the germline V gene. The length of the CDR3 is 14 residues. CDR3 protein: CASSLRALNTEAFF. In DNA, the CDR3 is TGCGCCAGCAGCCTCAGGGCGCTGAACACTGAAGCTTTCTTT.

The chain has TRBV11-2 and TRBJ2-5, with 8 bases that match TRBD2. This CDR3 has 15 amino acids. Germline V gene sequence: CDR1 SGHAT, CDR2 FQNNGV. V was clipped by 1 base and J by 4 bases; unmatched bases: 5. CDR3 DNA sequence: TGTGCCAGCAGCTTAGGGGCGGGGGGACCAGAGACCCAGTACTTC. It specifies CASSLGAGGPETQYF.

This clonotype was detected a few times. V gene TRBV5-1 combines with J gene TRBJ1-2, with 8 bases that match TRBD1. The V segment lost 1 base and the J segment 0 bases; nucleotides outside the gene matches: 2. Per the germline V gene, CDR1 is SGHRS and CDR2 is YFSETQ. The CDR3 totals 15 residues. CDR3 nucleotide sequence: TGCGCCAGCAGCTTGACAGGGGGGGCTAACTATGGCTACACCTTC. Protein: CASSLTGGANYGYTF.

The gene calls are TRBV5-1 and TRBJ2-7; D ambiguous. Per the germline V gene, CDR1 is SGHRS and CDR2 is YFSETQ. CDR3 size: 15 residues. V lost 1 base and J lost 0, with 11 bases in between. The CDR3 loop reads CASSLYPGISYEQYV. DNA for the CDR3: TGCGCCAGCAGCTTGTATCCGGGTATCTCCTACGAGCAGTACGTC.

This clonotype occurred many times. The V and J genes are TRBV5-1 and TRBJ2-7; 8 nucleotides match TRBD2. V lost 5 bases to trimming and J lost 2 bases; unmatched junction nucleotides: 6. Germline CDR1 and CDR2: SGHRS and YFSETQ. CDR3 size: 14 residues. The CDR3 coding sequence is TGCGCCAGCAGTAGAATAGCGGGAACCTACGAGCAGTACTTC. Amino acid sequence: CASSRIAGTYEQYF.

In this sample, this clonotype turned up a few times. The rearrangement links TRBV6-5 to TRBJ2-3; D is possibly TRBD1 (6 bases). Germline V lookup: CDR1 MNHEY, CDR2 SVGAGI. The CDR3 runs to 13 residues. The V gene lost 6 bases and the J gene lost 0 bases, with 7 bases spanning the gap. CDR3 region: CASRGQSTDTQYF. Written as DNA, the CDR3 is TGTGCCAGCAGAGGACAGAGCACAGATACGCAGTATTTT.

The table lists this clonotype with many counts. V gene TRBV4-3 combines with J gene TRBJ2-4; D perhaps matches TRBD1 (6 bases). The V end was cut by 5 bases, the J end by 4 bases, with 15 bases between. This CDR3 has 15 amino acids. CDR1 and CDR2 from the germline V gene are LGHNA and YSLEER. CDR3 in DNA: TGCGCCAGCAGCTCACAGACAGGCTCAAAAAACATTCAGTACTTC. Translation: CASSSQTGSKNIQYF.

The rearrangement joins TRBV6-1 to TRBJ2-7; D gene uncertain. This CDR3 region has 13 residues. V gave up 8 bases and J gave up 3 bases, with 14 bases separating them. CDR1 MNHNS and CDR2 SASEGT come from the germline V gene. The CDR3 loop is CASLDGYRYEQYV. In DNA, the CDR3 is TGTGCCAGCTTAGACGGCTACCGCTACGAGCAGTACGTC.

At least ten counts were recorded for this clonotype. Here the CDR3 reads CASSGNGGEETQYF. CDR3 DNA: TGTGCCAGCAGTGGGAACGGGGGGGAAGAGACCCAGTACTTC. The chain has TRBV2 and TRBJ2-5; TRBD2 agrees at 8 bases. The CDR3 is 14 amino acids. Germline CDR1 is SNHLY and CDR2 is FYNNEI. Trimming took 4 bases from V and 3 from J; bases not matched to a gene: 4.

V is TRBV21-1 and J is TRBJ2-2; the table calls TRBD1, which could not be checked here. TRBV21-1 represents a pseudogene. The CDR3 runs 22 residues. The DNA for the CDR3 is TGTGCCAGCAGCAAACTGGGGCCCCCCGTCGAACCGGGACAGAGGAACACCGGGGAGCTGTTTTTT. As protein: CASSKLGPPVEPGQRNTGELFF.

This clonotype turned up a few times. The chain combines TRBV7-8 with TRBJ1-1; D is ambiguous. The germline V gene encodes CDR1 SGHVS and CDR2 FQNEAQ. The CDR3 is 13 amino acids. Trimming removed 5 bases at V and 10 bases at J, with 17 bases between. This CDR3 reads CASSPGRQHRAFF. The CDR3 DNA reads as TGTGCCAGCAGCCCCGGACGCCAACACAGAGCTTTCTTT.